The T cell receptor (beta chain) described here comes from a study of blood T cells in healthy people across ages. The CDR3 contains 13 residues. V lost 2 bases, J lost 2 bases, and 9 bases lay in between. The germline gives CDR1 DFQATT, CDR2 SNEGSKA (reference sequence). Remarks on this clonotype: Its target is unknown.

A second PCR of roughly 6 to 12 cycles used a sample-barcoded 5' primer and a J-beta primer mix. TCRdb re-called the 5' RACE reads with MiXCR, one entry per CDR3 protein. The repertoire has about 1.4 million distinct CDR3 sequences, 59% of them found once; the top ten carry 6.5% to 8.5%. Roughly 10 milliliters of peripheral blood were drawn from each donor. Study-wide findings and caveats: Both higher diversity and more naive CD4+ cells marked long-lived donors when set against aged donors.

This TCR was sampled from a man between 18 and 35 years old in good health. The chain combines TRBV20-1 with TRBJ1-1; no reliable D call. Specimen: blood. DNA of the CDR3: TGCAGTGCTAGAAGTCCCGCTAACACTGAAGCTTTCTTT. This codes for CSARSPANTEAFF.